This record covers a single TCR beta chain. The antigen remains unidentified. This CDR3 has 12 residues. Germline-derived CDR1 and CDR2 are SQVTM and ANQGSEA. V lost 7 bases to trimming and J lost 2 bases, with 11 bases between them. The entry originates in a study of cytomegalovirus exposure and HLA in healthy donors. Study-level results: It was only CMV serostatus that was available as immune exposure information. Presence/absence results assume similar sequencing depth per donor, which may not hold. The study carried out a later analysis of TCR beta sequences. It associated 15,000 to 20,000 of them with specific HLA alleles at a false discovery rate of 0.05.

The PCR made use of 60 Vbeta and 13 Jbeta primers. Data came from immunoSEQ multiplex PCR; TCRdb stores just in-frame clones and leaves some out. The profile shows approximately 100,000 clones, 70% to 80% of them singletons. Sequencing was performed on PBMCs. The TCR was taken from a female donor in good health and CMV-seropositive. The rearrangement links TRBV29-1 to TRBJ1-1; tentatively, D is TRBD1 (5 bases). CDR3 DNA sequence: TGCAGCGCAACAGGCCCCAACACTGAAGCTTTCTTT. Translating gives CSATGPNTEAFF.